Given below is one T cell receptor beta chain in context. The sample comes from a study of blood T cells in healthy people across ages. V lost 0 bases to trimming and J lost 4 bases, with 12 bases between them. The CDR3 is 15 amino acids. Germline V gene sequence: CDR1 MGHDK, CDR2 SYGVNS. A J-beta primer mix and a sample-barcoded 5' primer were used in a second PCR of roughly 6 to 11 cycles. TCRdb re-analysed the 5' RACE reads in MiXCR, keeping a single row per CDR3 protein. The table records 1.5 million to 2 million distinct CDR3 sequences, about 39% of them present only once. The rearrangement joins TRBV25-1 to TRBJ1-2; unclear D gene. This sequence originates from a human donor in good health. The source material was blood. As DNA, the CDR3 is TGTGCCAGCAGTGAATATTTTGTGTCGGGCTATGGCTACACCTTC. Residues: CASSEYFVSGYGYTF.